A selection of T cell receptor beta chains follows, all from one sample in a study of blood T cell repertoires in COVID-19. Assay used: immunoSEQ multiplex PCR; TCRdb lists only in-frame clones, some missing. The table records over 55,000 clones, 85% to 90% of them present only once. Sample: peripheral blood. These receptors were collected from a man between 50 and 59 years old with active COVID-19. CDR3s include the opening cysteine and the closing phenylalanine or tryptophan. Fields, in order: J gene, V gene, CDR3 protein.

J: TRBJ2-3; V: TRBV4-1; CDR3: CASSQDTRLAKTDTQYF
J: TRBJ1-2; V: TRBV28; CDR3: CASSRTSGGYTF
J: TRBJ2-7; V: TRBV24-1; CDR3: CATSDPPGTGSDEQYF
J: TRBJ2-3; V: TRBV11-2; CDR3: CASSQGLVLTDTQYF
J: NA; V: TRBV4-1; CDR3: CASSQGQSTQYF
J: TRBJ2-1; V: TRBV24-1; CDR3: CATSDSARTGEAEQFF
J: TRBJ1-1; V: TRBV28; CDR3: CASSSTGTGMVGANTEAFF
J: TRBJ2-3; V: TRBV28; CDR3: CASAGLAGDGDTQYF
J: TRBJ2-1; V: TRBV2; CDR3: CASSTDRGSYNEQFF
J: TRBJ1-2; V: TRBV19; CDR3: CASSQRGTGGYGYTF
J: TRBJ2-1; V: TRBV10-1; CDR3: CASSEYSGDYSEQFF
J: TRBJ2-7; V: TRBV14; CDR3: CASSPDSNEQYF
J: TRBJ2-5; V: TRBV7-9; CDR3: CASSLNLAGGETQYF
J: TRBJ1-1; V: TRBV15; CDR3: CATSRDQGGNTEAFF
J: TRBJ1-2; V: TRBV7-3; CDR3: CASSAGGGYGYTF
J: TRBJ2-1; V: TRBV28; CDR3: CASRGQGKNEQFF
J: TRBJ2-2; V: TRBV28; CDR3: CASSLSGGAAGELFF
J: TRBJ1-5; V: TRBV19; CDR3: CASSIAGFGGQPQHF
J: TRBJ2-1; V: TRBV24-1; CDR3: CATSDFAGRDYNEQFF
J: TRBJ1-3; V: TRBV2; CDR3: CASRLRSGGGGSGNTIYF
J: TRBJ1-3; V: TRBV13; CDR3: CASRGSGNTIYF
J: TRBJ1-2; V: TRBV11-2; CDR3: CASSSEGFGGTYGYTF
J: TRBJ1-3; V: TRBV4-3; CDR3: CASSQEIARQGTGNTIYF
J: TRBJ1-1; V: TRBV29-1; CDR3: CSVAAGNAEAFF
J: TRBJ1-2; V: TRBV6-5; CDR3: CASRGQSRGYTF
J: TRBJ2-5; V: TRBV9; CDR3: CASSPRLERGWETQYF
J: TRBJ2-1; V: TRBV9; CDR3: CASSITSGRAGRSYNEQFF